Presented here are 14 T cell receptor beta chains from one specimen sequenced in a study of blood T cell repertoires in COVID-19. Method: immunoSEQ multiplex PCR; TCRdb's copy keeps in-frame clones and lacks some. The sample carries approximately 82,000 clones, roughly 85% recorded once. The specimen was peripheral blood. The receptor set was obtained from a woman aged 70 to 79 with acute or convalescent COVID-19.

This chain joins TRBV4-1 and TRBJ1-5, with 7 bases lining up with TRBD1. The CDR3 consists of 16 residues. V lost 0 bases and J lost 7; bases outside the gene matches: 9. Germline CDR1 MGHRA, CDR2 YSYEKL. The DNA for the CDR3 is TGCGCCAGCAGCCAAGATCTATTTCAGGGGGGACAGCCCCAGCATTTT. Protein product: CASSQDLFQGGQPQHF.

This clone came up a few times. The chain combines TRBV7-9 with TRBJ2-7; D remains unclear. The germline gives CDR1 SEHNR, CDR2 FQNEAQ (reference sequence). V lost 5 bases and J lost 0, with 8 bases in between. This CDR3 spans 13 amino acids. The CDR3 is CASSPTSSYEQYF. The CDR3 region has the DNA TGTGCCAGCAGCCCTACGAGCTCCTACGAGCAGTACTTC.

CDR3 residues: CASSGRGQLGSNQPQHF. In DNA form, the CDR3 reads TGTGCCAGCAGTGGGAGAGGACAGTTGGGGAGCAATCAGCCCCAGCATTTT. V is TRBV6-1 and J is TRBJ1-5; perhaps TRBD1 as D (6 bases). Per the germline V gene, CDR1 is MNHNS and CDR2 is SASEGT. V lost 4 bases and J 1 base, leaving 17 bases between the germline ends. This CDR3 is built from 17 residues.

The CDR3 region is CASSLNGLSTDTQYF. In DNA, the CDR3 is TGTGCCAGCAGCTTAAATGGCTTAAGCACAGATACGCAGTATTTT. The V and J genes are TRBV11-3 and TRBJ2-3, with D hard to call. CDR3 length: 15 residues. Germline V gives CDR1 SGHNT, CDR2 YENEEA. The V end lost 2 bases, the J end lost 0 bases, and 9 bases lay between the germline ends.

The chain carries TRBV7-2 and TRBJ2-1; possibly TRBD1 for D (5 bases). The CDR3 has 15 amino acids. CDR1 and CDR2 (germline): SGHTA, FQGNSA. Trimming pared 3 bases from V and 0 bases from J, leaving 9 bases between. This chain's CDR3 is CASSFTGNSYNEQFF. The CDR3, as DNA: TGTGCCAGCAGCTTTACAGGAAACTCCTACAATGAGCAGTTCTTC. Combining the CDR3 with reference TRBV7-2 and TRBJ2-1 gives the whole variable domain GAGVSQSPSNKVTEKGKDVELRCDPISGHTALYWYRQSLGQGLEFLIYFQGNSAPDKSGLPSDRFSAERTGGSVSTLTIQRTQQEDSAVYLCASSFTGNSYNEQFFGPGTRLTVL.

This clone was observed a handful of times. The chain uses TRBV29-1 and TRBJ1-1, with a tentative D call TRBD1 (6 bases). CDR3 length: 11 amino acids. Deletions cut 6 bases from V and 7 bases from J, with 12 bases between. Looked up from germline, CDR1 is SQVTM and CDR2 is ANQGSEA. DNA of the CDR3: TGCAGCGTCCGGACAGCGATTGAAGCTTTCTTT. Translating it yields CSVRTAIEAFF.

This clone was detected only a few times. V gene TRBV30 combines with J gene TRBJ1-3; no definite D call. V was cut by 5 bases and J by 0 bases, with 11 bases left in between. CDR3 length: 14 residues. Germline CDR1 GTSNPN, CDR2 SVGIG (reference sequence). This chain's CDR3 is CAWGLGGSGNTIYF. CDR3 DNA sequence: TGTGCCTGGGGTTTGGGAGGCTCTGGAAACACCATATATTTT. Using reference TRBV30 and TRBJ1-3 for the parts outside the CDR3, the full variable domain is SQTIHQWPATLVQPVGSPLSLECTVEGTSNPNLYWYRQAAGRGLQLLFYSVGIGQISSEVPQNLSASRPQDRQFILSSKKLLLSDSGFYLCAWGLGGSGNTIYFGEGSWLTVV.

The CDR3: CASSELQGNQPQHF. As DNA, the CDR3 is TGTGCCAGCAGCGAATTACAGGGGAATCAGCCCCAGCATTTT. The chain has TRBV2 and TRBJ1-5; 7 bases agree with TRBD1. The CDR3 has 14 amino acids. In germline, CDR1 is SNHLY, CDR2 FYNNEI. V lost 6 bases and J lost 4; bases outside the gene matches: 6.

In this sample, this clone turned up a few times. The chain links TRBV6-5 to TRBJ1-2; 9 nucleotides align to TRBD1. Germline-derived CDR1 and CDR2 are MNHEY and SVGAGI. CDR3 length: 14 amino acids. J gave up 4 bases and V 6 bases, and 6 bases lay outside the gene matches. CDR3 sequence reads: CASSAGTGPYGYTF. CDR3 nucleotide sequence: TGTGCCAGCAGCGCCGGGACAGGGCCCTATGGCTACACCTTC.

This clone was recorded only once. The chain couples TRBV5-1 to TRBJ2-3; 9 bases match TRBD1. J gave up 3 bases and V 4 bases, and 6 bases lay outside the gene matches. This CDR3 comprises 15 residues. Germline CDR1 is SGHRS and CDR2 is YFSETQ. CDR3 nucleotides: TGCGCCAGCAGCCCTGACGGACAGGGGACAGATACGCAGTATTTT. It yields the protein CASSPDGQGTDTQYF.

This clone was seen only once. The V and J genes are TRBV7-3 and TRBJ2-1; 11 bases agree with TRBD2. V shed 5 bases and J 2 bases; nucleotides not matched to a gene: 5. The germline V gene has CDR1 SGHTA and CDR2 FQGTGA. This CDR3 is 16 amino acids long. CDR3: CASSPLAGVTYNEQFF. The CDR3 DNA follows: TGTGCCAGCAGCCCACTAGCGGGAGTCACCTACAATGAGCAGTTCTTC.

The genes are TRBV7-9 and TRBJ2-7, with D maybe TRBD1 (6 bases). This CDR3 contains 16 residues. V shed 1 base and J shed 6 bases, with 19 bases lying between them. Germline loops: CDR1 SEHNR, CDR2 FQNEAQ (reference sequence). CDR3 amino acids: CASSLVLGGNLAEQYF. CDR3 sequence (DNA): TGTGCCAGCAGCTTAGTCCTTGGGGGCAACCTTGCCGAGCAGTACTTC.

The rearrangement uses TRBV7-9 and TRBJ2-5; no reliable D call. V lost 5 bases and J 0 bases, leaving 7 bases between the germline ends. Germline V gives CDR1 SEHNR, CDR2 FQNEAQ (reference sequence). This CDR3 spans 13 amino acids. CDR3 in DNA: TGTGCCAGCAGCATCCGGGACCAAGAGACCCAGTACTTC. It specifies CASSIRDQETQYF.

This chain's CDR3 is CACRPGGDYGYTF. In nucleotides, the CDR3 is TGTGCCTGTCGCCCGGGGGGGGACTATGGCTACACCTTC. This rearrangement joins TRBV30 to TRBJ1-2; possibly TRBD1 for D (5 bases). The V and J ends lost 6 bases and 3 bases respectively, with 14 bases between them. Germline V gene data show CDR1 as GTSNPN and CDR2 as SVGIG (reference sequence). The CDR3 consists of 13 residues.